This is a list of T cell receptor beta chains from one sample in a study of radiotherapy plus CTLA-4 blockade in lung cancer. Sequencing used immunoSEQ multiplex PCR; TCRdb keeps in-frame clones, though not all of them. The sample yields approximately 85,000 clones, 86% seen once. The material was peripheral blood, obtained from a patient treated with radiotherapy plus ipilimumab. The source is a human donor with non-small cell lung cancer who had a partial response to radiotherapy plus ipilimumab. Each CDR3 is given with its conserved first and last residue. The D gene is left open where the match is weak. Clone size, where shown, is once, few, many, or a class for clones that have expanded.

j_gene: TRBJ2-1
d_gene: NA
abundance: NA
v_gene: TRBV6-1
CDR3nt: TGTGCCAGCAGTGTTAGCGGAGCCCGCTACAATGAGCAGTTCTTC
CDR3aa: CASSVSGARYNEQFF

j_gene: TRBJ1-2
d_gene: NA
abundance: NA
v_gene: TRBV28
CDR3nt: TGTGCCAGCAGCACCCCCACGGGGGGCTACACCTTC
CDR3aa: CASSTPTGGYTF

j_gene: TRBJ1-4
d_gene: NA
abundance: NA
v_gene: TRBV21-1
CDR3nt: TGTGCCAGCAGCCGACTTGGACGGACAGGGAAAGAAAAACTGTTTTTT
CDR3aa: CASSRLGRTGKEKLFF

j_gene: TRBJ1-4
d_gene: TRBD1
abundance: NA
v_gene: TRBV4-3
CDR3nt: TGCGCCAGCAGCCAAGAAAGTCAGGGGGCAACTAATGAAAAACTGTTTTTT
CDR3aa: CASSQESQGATNEKLFF

j_gene: TRBJ1-4
d_gene: TRBD1
abundance: NA
v_gene: TRBV4-1
CDR3nt: TGCGCCAGCAGCCCCGGACAGGGAACTAATGAAAAACTGTTTTTT
CDR3aa: CASSPGQGTNEKLFF

j_gene: TRBJ2-7
d_gene: NA
abundance: NA
v_gene: TRBV7-6
CDR3nt: TGTGCCAGCAGCTTATCGAGCTCCTACGAGCAGTACTTC
CDR3aa: CASSLSSSYEQYF

j_gene: TRBJ1-4
d_gene: NA
abundance: NA
v_gene: TRBV7-6
CDR3nt: TGTGCCAGCCGACCCGGGCGGGGATCGGGGGAAAAACTGTTTTTT
CDR3aa: CASRPGRGSGEKLFF

j_gene: TRBJ1-4
d_gene: NA
abundance: NA
v_gene: TRBV10-3
CDR3nt: TGTGCCATCATGTCAGGGGAGGGAGAAAAACTGTTTTTT
CDR3aa: CAIMSGEGEKLFF

j_gene: TRBJ2-1
d_gene: NA
abundance: once
v_gene: TRBV18
CDR3nt: TGTGCCAGCTCACCACCCTCTTTAGCGGATAGTGAGCAGTTCTTC
CDR3aa: CASSPPSLADSEQFF

j_gene: TRBJ1-6
d_gene: NA
abundance: NA
v_gene: TRBV6-1
CDR3nt: TGTGCCAGCAGTGAAAGAACCTGGGGCCAATCACCCCTCCACTTT
CDR3aa: CASSERTWGQSPLHF

j_gene: TRBJ1-1
d_gene: TRBD1
abundance: NA
v_gene: TRBV5-6
CDR3nt: TGTGCCAGCAGCTTTTTCGGGACAGGGAACACTGAAGCTTTCTTT
CDR3aa: CASSFFGTGNTEAFF

j_gene: TRBJ2-1
d_gene: NA
abundance: NA
v_gene: TRBV7-9
CDR3nt: TGTGCCAGCAGCTCAGCGATGACAGAGACTGACAATGAGCAGTTCTTC
CDR3aa: CASSSAMTETDNEQFF

j_gene: TRBJ2-7
d_gene: NA
abundance: NA
v_gene: TRBV6-1
CDR3nt: TGTGCCAGCAGTGAACGAGTGCAGTACTTC
CDR3aa: CASSERVQYF

j_gene: TRBJ2-1
d_gene: TRBD2
abundance: NA
v_gene: TRBV25-1
CDR3nt: TGTGCCAGCAGTATCGGGACTAGCGGTAAGGATGAGCAGTTCTTC
CDR3aa: CASSIGTSGKDEQFF

j_gene: TRBJ2-7
d_gene: TRBD1
abundance: NA
v_gene: TRBV6-1
CDR3nt: TGTGCCAGCAGTGTTTCCGGGACAGGGGTAGGTGTGCAGTACTTC
CDR3aa: CASSVSGTGVGVQYF

j_gene: TRBJ1-5
d_gene: NA
abundance: NA
v_gene: TRBV30
CDR3nt: TGTGCCTGGAGTGCGGAGGTCAATCAGCCCCAGCATTTT
CDR3aa: CAWSAEVNQPQHF

j_gene: TRBJ2-7
d_gene: NA
abundance: once
v_gene: TRBV18
CDR3nt: TGTGCCAGCTCATCCGGACAGACCGTTCATGTCGAGCAGTACTTC
CDR3aa: CASSSGQTVHVEQYF

j_gene: TRBJ1-1
d_gene: NA
abundance: NA
v_gene: TRBV6-8
CDR3nt: TGTGCCAGCAATGATTGGACAACGCTCCTCATGAACACTGAAGCTTTCTTT
CDR3aa: CASNDWTTLLMNTEAFF

j_gene: TRBJ1-2
d_gene: NA
abundance: few
v_gene: TRBV18
CDR3nt: TGTGCCAGCTCACGGGGAGACGACTATGGCTACACCTTC
CDR3aa: CASSRGDDYGYTF

j_gene: TRBJ2-1
d_gene: TRBD2
abundance: once
v_gene: TRBV6-5
CDR3nt: TGTGCCAGCACCTTACTAGCGGGAGGAATAAATGAGCAGTTCTTC
CDR3aa: CASTLLAGGINEQFF

j_gene: TRBJ2-5
d_gene: NA
abundance: few
v_gene: TRBV19
CDR3nt: TGTGCCAGTTCAAGGGGAGAGACCCAGTACTTC
CDR3aa: CASSRGETQYF

j_gene: TRBJ2-3
d_gene: NA
abundance: NA
v_gene: TRBV6-5
CDR3nt: TGTGCCAGCAGTGTAAATGCGGCTCCCACAGATACGCAGTATTTT
CDR3aa: CASSVNAAPTDTQYF

j_gene: TRBJ2-5
d_gene: TRBD1
abundance: NA
v_gene: TRBV6-1
CDR3nt: TGTGCCAGCAGTCGGGACAGGGAGAAGACCCAGTACTTC
CDR3aa: CASSRDREKTQYF

j_gene: TRBJ1-4
d_gene: NA
abundance: NA
v_gene: TRBV29-1
CDR3nt: TGCAGCGTCTCACAGGGATCAGCTAATGAAAAACTGTTTTTT
CDR3aa: CSVSQGSANEKLFF

j_gene: TRBJ2-7
d_gene: TRBD2
abundance: NA
v_gene: TRBV4-1
CDR3nt: TGCGCCAGCAGCGCAGGACTAGCGATCTACGAGCAGTACTTC
CDR3aa: CASSAGLAIYEQYF

j_gene: TRBJ2-1
d_gene: NA
abundance: NA
v_gene: TRBV10-1
CDR3nt: TGCGCCAGCAGTGAAAATTCGAGGGGGAGTGAGTTCTTC
CDR3aa: CASSENSRGSEFF

j_gene: TRBJ2-7
d_gene: TRBD2
abundance: NA
v_gene: TRBV5-1
CDR3nt: TGCGCCAGCAGCTTTACGGCTAGCGGGAGCTACGAGCAGTACTTC
CDR3aa: CASSFTASGSYEQYF

j_gene: TRBJ2-1
d_gene: TRBD2
abundance: NA
v_gene: TRBV7-2
CDR3nt: TGTGCCAGCAGCTTAGCCGCACGAGGGACTAGTTTCCATGAGCAGTTCTTC
CDR3aa: CASSLAARGTSFHEQFF

j_gene: TRBJ1-5
d_gene: NA
abundance: NA
v_gene: TRBV30
CDR3nt: TGTGCCTGGGGTAGGGGGGGCTATCAGCCCCAGCATTTT
CDR3aa: CAWGRGGYQPQHF

j_gene: TRBJ1-1
d_gene: NA
abundance: NA
v_gene: TRBV20-1
CDR3nt: TGCATGTCCCCTAGGAACACTGAAGCTTTCTTT
CDR3aa: CMSPRNTEAFF

j_gene: TRBJ2-3
d_gene: TRBD2
abundance: NA
v_gene: TRBV2
CDR3nt: TGTGCCAGCAGTGAAGGGGTGGGCGGGAGAGCAGATACGCAGTATTTT
CDR3aa: CASSEGVGGRADTQYF

j_gene: TRBJ2-2
d_gene: NA
abundance: NA
v_gene: TRBV6-1
CDR3nt: TGTGCCAGCAGCCGCAGGGGTAACACCGGGGAGCTGTTTTTT
CDR3aa: CASSRRGNTGELFF

j_gene: TRBJ2-3
d_gene: TRBD2
abundance: NA
v_gene: TRBV7-2
CDR3nt: TGTGCCAGCAGCCCCGGACTAGCGGTCACAGATACGCAGTATTTT
CDR3aa: CASSPGLAVTDTQYF

j_gene: TRBJ2-3
d_gene: TRBD2
abundance: NA
v_gene: TRBV6-5
CDR3nt: TGTGCCAGCAGTTCTTCAGCGGGAGTTTTTGATACGCAGTATTTT
CDR3aa: CASSSSAGVFDTQYF

j_gene: TRBJ2-3
d_gene: TRBD2
abundance: once
v_gene: TRBV28
CDR3nt: TGTGCCAGCAGCGCCGGGGCGGGAGTTGCAGATACGCAGTATTTT
CDR3aa: CASSAGAGVADTQYF

j_gene: TRBJ2-5
d_gene: NA
abundance: NA
v_gene: TRBV10-1
CDR3nt: TGCGCCAGCAGTCTCGGGTCACGTCGAGGGACCCAGTACTTC
CDR3aa: CASSLGSRRGTQYF

j_gene: TRBJ1-2
d_gene: TRBD1
abundance: NA
v_gene: TRBV14
CDR3nt: TGTGCCAGCAGCCAAGGACAGGGACGTGAGAGGTACTATGGCTACACCTTC
CDR3aa: CASSQGQGRERYYGYTF

j_gene: TRBJ2-7
d_gene: NA
abundance: NA
v_gene: TRBV28
CDR3nt: TGTGCCAGCGGGGGTAGCGGTACCTACGAGCAGTACTTC
CDR3aa: CASGGSGTYEQYF

j_gene: TRBJ2-1
d_gene: TRBD2
abundance: NA
v_gene: TRBV19
CDR3nt: TGTGCCAGTAGTAGCGGGGGAAACTACAATGAGCAGTTCTTC
CDR3aa: CASSSGGNYNEQFF

j_gene: TRBJ2-1
d_gene: TRBD1
abundance: NA
v_gene: TRBV5-1
CDR3nt: TGCGCCAGCAGCAATTCAGGGGGCTTCTACAATGAGCAGTTCTTC
CDR3aa: CASSNSGGFYNEQFF